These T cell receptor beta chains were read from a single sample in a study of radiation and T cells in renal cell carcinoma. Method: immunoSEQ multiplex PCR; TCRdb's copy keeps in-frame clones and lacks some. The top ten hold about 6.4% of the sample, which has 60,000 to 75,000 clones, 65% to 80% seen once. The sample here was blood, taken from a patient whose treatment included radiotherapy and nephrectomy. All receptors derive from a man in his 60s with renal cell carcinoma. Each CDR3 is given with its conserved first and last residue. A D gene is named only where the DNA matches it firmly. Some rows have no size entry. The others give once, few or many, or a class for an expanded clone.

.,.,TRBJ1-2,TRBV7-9,TGTGCCAGCAGCTTAGGACAGTCCAACCTTCGGGGTGGCTACACCTTC,CASSLGQSNLRGGYTF
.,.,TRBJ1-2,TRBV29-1,TGCAGCGTTGGAACCACCGCGGGGTATGGCTACACCTTC,CSVGTTAGYGYTF
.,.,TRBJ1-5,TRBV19,TGTGCCAGTACCCTCCGCGTTGGGGCTAGCAATCAGCCCCAGCATTTT,CASTLRVGASNQPQHF
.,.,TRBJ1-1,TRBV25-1,TGTGCCAGCGGAGCGATGGCGGGGGATGGCTCTGCTTTCTTT,CASGAMAGDGSAFF
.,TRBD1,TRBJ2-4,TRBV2,TGTGCCAGCAAGCCGGGACAGGGGGACATTCAGTACTTC,CASKPGQGDIQYF
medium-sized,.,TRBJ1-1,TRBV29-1,TGCAGCGTTGAAGGGGGCCCCGGTCGGGAAGCTTTCTTT,CSVEGGPGREAFF
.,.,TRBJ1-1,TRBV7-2,TGTGCCAGCCTCACGCCGGGGGCGACGAACACTGAAGCTTTCTTT,CASLTPGATNTEAFF
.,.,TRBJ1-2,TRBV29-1,TGCAGCGTTGACGGCTCCCTTGGAGGCTACACCTTC,CSVDGSLGGYTF
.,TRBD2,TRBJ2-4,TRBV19,TGTGCCAGTAGTATAACCAGCGGGGGAGCCAAAAACATTCAGTACTTC,CASSITSGGAKNIQYF
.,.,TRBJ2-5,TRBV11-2,TGTGCCAGCAGCCGTGAGTCAGAGACCCAGTACTTC,CASSRESETQYF
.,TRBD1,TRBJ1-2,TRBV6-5,TGTGCCAGCAGTCGGGACAGGAACTATGGCTACACCTTC,CASSRDRNYGYTF
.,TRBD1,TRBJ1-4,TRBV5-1,TGCGCCAGCAGCTTGGGACAGGGGGCTGCTAATGAAAAACTGTTTTTT,CASSLGQGAANEKLFF
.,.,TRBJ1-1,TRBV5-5,TGTGCCAGCAGCCACGCCCCCAGAGGAACTGAAGCTTTCTTT,CASSHAPRGTEAFF
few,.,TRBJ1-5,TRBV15,TGTGCCACCAGCAGTAGCAATCAGCCCCAGCATTTT,CATSSSNQPQHF
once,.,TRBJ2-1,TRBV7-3,TGTGCCAGCAGCTTAACGAACGGGGGAGAATCCTACAATGAGCAGTTCTTC,CASSLTNGGESYNEQFF
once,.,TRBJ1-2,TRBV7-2,TGTGCCAGCAACCTCAATTCGGGGACCTATGGCTACACCTTC,CASNLNSGTYGYTF
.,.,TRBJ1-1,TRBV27,TGTGCCGGCAGTCCCCCGGGGGGTGCCGTACCCAGTGAAGCTTTCTTT,CAGSPPGGAVPSEAFF
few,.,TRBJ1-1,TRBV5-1,TGCGCCAGCACCGTGGGCCTAAACACTGAAGCTTTCTTT,CASTVGLNTEAFF
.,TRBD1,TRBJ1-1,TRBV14,TGTGCCAGCAGCAGGACAGGGGGCGTCGACACTGAAGCTTTCTTT,CASSRTGGVDTEAFF
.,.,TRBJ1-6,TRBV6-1,TGTGCCAGCAGTGAACAGTGGTGGAATTCACCCCTCCACTTT,CASSEQWWNSPLHF
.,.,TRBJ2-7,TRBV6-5,TGTGCCAGCAGTTACTTGAAGGGAATGGAGCAGTACTTC,CASSYLKGMEQYF
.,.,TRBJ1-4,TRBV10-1,TGCGCCAGCAGTGAGTCGGCCGGGGAAAAACTGTTTTTT,CASSESAGEKLFF
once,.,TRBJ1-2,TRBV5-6,TGTGCCAGCAGCTTGGTAAAGGGGGGCAGGGGATATGGCTACACCTTC,CASSLVKGGRGYGYTF
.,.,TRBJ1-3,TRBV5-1,TGCGCCAGCAGCTTGGTCTCCCCCTCTGGAAACACCATATATTTT,CASSLVSPSGNTIYF
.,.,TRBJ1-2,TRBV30,TGTGCCTGGAAAAAAGAGGGAGGCTACACCTTC,CAWKKEGGYTF
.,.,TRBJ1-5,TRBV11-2,TGTGCCAGCAGCTTAGGAATAAGGAATCAGCCCCAGCATTTT,CASSLGIRNQPQHF
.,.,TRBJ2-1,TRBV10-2,TGCGCCAGCAGTGAGGTCAACTACAATGAGCAGTTCTTC,CASSEVNYNEQFF
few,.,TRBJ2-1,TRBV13,TGTGCCAGCAGCTTACTCCCAAAAAATGAGCAGTTCTTC,CASSLLPKNEQFF
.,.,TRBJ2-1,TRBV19,TGTGCCAGTAGTATAGTAAAAGGGTCTAATGAGCAGTTCTTC,CASSIVKGSNEQFF
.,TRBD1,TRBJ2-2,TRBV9,TGTGCCAGCAGCGGACAGGGGAACACCGGGGAGCTGTTTTTT,CASSGQGNTGELFF
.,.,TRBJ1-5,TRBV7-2,TGTGCCAGCAGCTTATTGGACTATAGCAATCAGCCCCAGCATTTT,CASSLLDYSNQPQHF
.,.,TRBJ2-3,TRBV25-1,TGTGCCAGCAGTAATAGCGGAGGGGGCACAGATACGCAGTATTTT,CASSNSGGGTDTQYF
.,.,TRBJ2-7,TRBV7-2,TGTGCCAGCAGCTTAGTTGTACAGGGCAGTCACGAGCAGTACTTC,CASSLVVQGSHEQYF
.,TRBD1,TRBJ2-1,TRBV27,TGTGCCAGCAGTTTACGACAGGGATTCTACAATGAGCAGTTCTTC,CASSLRQGFYNEQFF
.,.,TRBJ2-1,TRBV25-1,TGTGCCAGCACCCCCGGGGGGCTAGGTGGTTACAATGAGCAGTTCTTC,CASTPGGLGGYNEQFF
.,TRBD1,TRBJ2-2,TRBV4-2,TGTGCCAGCAGCCAGGGACAGGGGGCTAATGGCGGGGAGCTGTTTTTT,CASSQGQGANGGELFF
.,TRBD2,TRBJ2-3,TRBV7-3,TGTGCCAGCAGCCGCCGAGGGACTAGTGGGGCAGATACGCAGTATTTT,CASSRRGTSGADTQYF
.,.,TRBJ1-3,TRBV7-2,TGTGCCAGCAGCTTAGTGGGCTCTGGAAACACCATATATTTT,CASSLVGSGNTIYF
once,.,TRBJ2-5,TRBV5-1,TGCGCCAGCAGCTGGGGACTCCCTTCCCAAGAGACCCAGTACTTC,CASSWGLPSQETQYF
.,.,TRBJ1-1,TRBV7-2,TGTGCCAGCAGCAGAGAGACAGGGAACACTGAAGCTTTCTTT,CASSRETGNTEAFF
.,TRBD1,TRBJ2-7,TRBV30,TGTGCCTGGAGTGGTCCGCAGGGGGATTTCTCCTACGAGCAGTACTTC,CAWSGPQGDFSYEQYF
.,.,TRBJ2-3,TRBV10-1,TGCGCCAGCAGTGAGTCCCTGGGCGCAGATACGCAGTATTTT,CASSESLGADTQYF
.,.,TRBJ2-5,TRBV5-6,TGTGCCAGCAGCTACGGCGGGTTGAACCAAGAGACCCAGTACTTC,CASSYGGLNQETQYF
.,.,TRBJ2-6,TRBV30,TGTGCCTGGAGTAGGGGCAGGACCCGCTCTGGGGCCAACGTCCTGACTTTC,CAWSRGRTRSGANVLTF
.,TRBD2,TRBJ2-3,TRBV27,TGTGCCAGCAGTTTATCCAGCGGGAGGGCCAATACGCAGTATTTT,CASSLSSGRANTQYF
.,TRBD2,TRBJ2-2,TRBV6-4,TGTGCCAGCAGCCCAGGACTAGCGGGAGGGCCGCGGGATGCCGGGGAGCTGTTTTTT,CASSPGLAGGPRDAGELFF
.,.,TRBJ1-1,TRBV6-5,TGTGCCAGCAGTTTTGCCACGCTCTTCACTGAAGCTTTCTTT,CASSFATLFTEAFF
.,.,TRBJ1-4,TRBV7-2,TGTGCCAGCTCCCTGGGGGGATTCAATGAAAAACTGTTTTTT,CASSLGGFNEKLFF
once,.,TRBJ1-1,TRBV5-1,TGCGCCAGCAGCGGCGGGATAATGAACACTGAAGCTTTCTTT,CASSGGIMNTEAFF
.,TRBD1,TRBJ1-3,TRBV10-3,TGTGCCATCAGAGACAGGGCCTACGGAAACACCATATATTTT,CAIRDRAYGNTIYF